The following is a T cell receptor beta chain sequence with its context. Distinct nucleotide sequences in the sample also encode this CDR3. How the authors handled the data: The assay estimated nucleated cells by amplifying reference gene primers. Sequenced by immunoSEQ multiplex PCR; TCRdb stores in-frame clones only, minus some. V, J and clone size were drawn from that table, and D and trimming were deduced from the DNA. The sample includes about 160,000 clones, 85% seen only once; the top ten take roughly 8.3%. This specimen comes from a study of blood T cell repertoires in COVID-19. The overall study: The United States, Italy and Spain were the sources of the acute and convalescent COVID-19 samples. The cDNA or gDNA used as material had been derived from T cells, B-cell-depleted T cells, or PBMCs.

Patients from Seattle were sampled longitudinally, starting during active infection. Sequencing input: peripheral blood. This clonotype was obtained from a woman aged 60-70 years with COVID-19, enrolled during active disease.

The CDR3, as DNA: TGCGCCAGCAGCCCAGGACAGGGAAACGAAAAACTGTTTTTT. Its translation is CASSPGQGNEKLFF. The rearrangement links TRBV5-1 to TRBJ1-4, with TRBD1 matching 8 bases. In germline, CDR1 is SGHRS, CDR2 YFSETQ. Trimming at V came to 4 bases and at J to 8 bases, leaving 7 bases not matched to a gene. The length of the CDR3 is 14 residues.